These 11 T cell receptor beta chains were sequenced from one sample in a study of cytomegalovirus exposure and HLA in healthy donors (dated by TCRdb to the late 2010s). Libraries were made using the immunoSEQ multiplex PCR assay. The multiplex PCR relied on a mix of 60 forward primers for TCR Vbeta segments and 13 reverse primers for TCR Jbeta segments. TCRdb's version of the immuneACCESS table is confined to in-frame rearrangements and falls short of the full clone set. An unresolved V gene accounts for under half of the shortfall where checked; the remainder is of unknown origin. The sample table holds 200,000 to 300,000 clones, of which around four fifths were seen once. The top ten clonotypes cover 0.4% to 0.6% of the sample. Sequenced sample: PBMCs. The origin of the receptors is a boy younger than 18 in good health and CMV-seronegative.

The CDR3 nucleotides read TGTGCCAGCAGCCTCCCCCGGTCCCAGGGCTACGAGCAGTACTTC. Translated: CASSLPRSQGYEQYF. The chain carries TRBV5-8 and TRBJ2-7; D might be TRBD1 (5 bases). The CDR3 totals 15 residues. Germline-derived CDR1 and CDR2 are SGHTS and YDEGEE. Between the trimmed V and J ends, which lost 4 bases and 3 bases, there was a span of 17 bases.

This chain connects TRBV30 to TRBJ1-3; 8 positions agree with TRBD1. The CDR3 sequence is 15 residues long. Unmatched junction bases numbered 11, after V lost 5 bases and J lost 5 bases. Germline loops: CDR1 GTSNPN, CDR2 SVGIG (reference sequence). DNA for the CDR3: TGTGCCTGGGGCCTGACAGGGGCGGGTAGAAACACCATATATTTT. It codes for CAWGLTGAGRNTIYF.

V and J are TRBV19 and TRBJ1-1; the match to TRBD1 covers 9 bases. Germline loops: CDR1 LNHDA, CDR2 SQIVND (reference sequence). The trim removed 7 bases at V and 5 bases at J, leaving 8 bases unmatched. CDR3 size: 14 residues. CDR3 bases: TGTGCCAGTATTTCCGGGACAGGGAGGACTGAAGCTTTCTTT. This sequence encodes CASISGTGRTEAFF.

V and J are TRBV9 and TRBJ2-2, with 8 nucleotides matching TRBD1. The CDR3 is made up of 15 amino acids. V was pared by 3 bases and J by 3 bases, with 4 bases of the junction left unmatched. Germline loops: CDR1 SGDLS, CDR2 YYNGEE. DNA for the CDR3: TGTGCCAGCAGCGAAGGACAGGGAGACACCGGGGAGCTGTTTTTT. Translation: CASSEGQGDTGELFF.

J is TRBJ1-2 and V is TRBV30; D ambiguous. The CDR3 loop spans 12 amino acids. Trimming removed 4 bases from V and 2 bases from J, with 8 bases in between. Per germline, CDR1 GTSNPN and CDR2 SVGIG (reference sequence). The CDR3 DNA reads TGTGCCTGGAATGCGGTAAACTATGGCTACACCTTC. This gives the protein CAWNAVNYGYTF.

Turning to this clone: The junction shows a germline mismatch at one end, possibly a read error. The chain uses TRBV7-7 and TRBJ1-1; D not resolved. The CDR3 has 13 residues. The germline V gene encodes CDR1 SSHAT and CDR2 FNYEAQ (reference sequence). The CDR3 loop reads CASSLGIDTEAFF. The CDR3, as DNA: TGTGCTAGCAGCTTAGGTATTGACACTGAAGCTTTCTTT.

The rearrangement links TRBV7-2 to TRBJ1-2; 9 positions agree with TRBD1. The CDR3 loop spans 15 amino acids. Germline trimming cut 5 bases from V and 4 bases from J; bases unmatched to any gene: 8. Looked up from germline, CDR1 is SGHTA and CDR2 is FQGNSA. The CDR3 DNA is TGTGCCAGCAGCGCCCAACAGGGGGCGGTCTATGGCTACACCTTC. It translates to CASSAQQGAVYGYTF.

This clone was detected a few times. CDR3: CASSITTGANVLTF. The CDR3 bases are TGTGCCAGCAGCATTACAACGGGGGCCAACGTCCTGACTTTC. This chain links TRBV7-8 with TRBJ2-6; no firm D call. Deletions cut 5 bases from V and 4 bases from J, with 9 bases between. CDR1 is SGHVS and CDR2 is FQNEAQ in the germline V gene. The CDR3 totals 14 residues.

V gene TRBV5-1 combines with J gene TRBJ2-3; 9 bases agree with TRBD1. The ends lost 2 bases at V and 4 bases at J; junction bases unmatched: 5. In germline, CDR1 is SGHRS, CDR2 YFSETQ. CDR3 length equals 15 residues. The chain's CDR3 is CASSLQGANPDTQYF. The CDR3, as DNA: TGCGCCAGCAGCTTACAGGGGGCCAATCCAGATACGCAGTATTTT.

The rearrangement joins TRBV2 to TRBJ1-1; D is perhaps TRBD1 (6 bases). CDR1 is SNHLY and CDR2 is FYNNEI in the germline V gene. The CDR3 loop spans 11 amino acids. The V end was cut by 4 bases, the J end by 10 bases, with 10 bases between. CDR3 region: CASSGGGLAFF. Here the CDR3 DNA reads TGTGCCAGCAGTGGCGGGGGGCTAGCTTTCTTT.

The chain carries TRBV5-1 and TRBJ1-1; TRBD1 is a possible D gene (6 bases). CDR1 SGHRS and CDR2 YFSETQ come from the germline V gene. There are 14 residues in the CDR3. With 2 bases removed from V and 12 bases from J, the gap between germline ends came to 20 bases. This CDR3 is CASSFGPADSGTFF. The CDR3 bases are TGCGCCAGCAGCTTTGGACCCGCGGACAGCGGTACTTTCTTT.